This T cell receptor (beta chain) was recovered during a study of CXCR3-negative and CXCR3-positive naive CD8 T cells. Whole-study context: Per library, roughly 1.6 +/- 0.3 million reads; some 140 million TRB reads overall. Study-wide findings and caveats: For naive cells, CXCR3-negative and CXCR3-positive subsets had similar TRBV-TRBJ usage; for memory cells, usage differed. CXCR3-positive naive cells carried more hydrophobic TRB CDR3s than CXCR3-negative naive cells did.

The study made its TRB cDNA libraries by 5' RACE, adding UMI labels. TCRdb reanalyzed the 5' RACE reads and collapses them to one entry per CDR3 protein, without DNA. The table lists roughly 59,000 distinct CDR3 sequences. Remarks on this clonotype: Its antigen is as yet unknown.

This CDR3 is 14 amino acids long. Germline V gene data show CDR1 as MNHEY and CDR2 as SVGAGI. Sorts that each held 250,000 to 300,000 cells were run in triplicate for every CD8+ T cell subset. Definition of naive CD8+ T cells rested on a CD45RO-CCR7+CD27+CD95- profile. The sample comprised naive CXCR3+ CD8+ T cells from blood. Subset described: CD45RO-CCR7+CD27+CD95- naive CD8+ T cells expressing CXCR3 (TNR3+). The chain couples TRBV6-5 to TRBJ1-1; TCRdb's assignment of TRBD1 cannot be checked, as there is no DNA. The receptor's source is a human donor in good health. Some clones in this sample may be carry-over from other donors' samples. The CDR3 sequence is CASGQGSTNTEAFF.